Listed below are T cell receptor beta chains from one sample, sequenced in a study of CD8 T cells in ankylosing spondylitis. TCRdb reprocessed the 5' RACE reads via MiXCR and lists one record per CDR3 protein. The sample records hundreds of thousands of distinct CDR3 sequences, less than 25% being singletons. Sequenced input: blood, either unsorted or a sorted T cell fraction (not recorded which). These receptors were collected from a female donor with ankylosing spondylitis or in good health (not recorded which). Both conserved end residues are part of each CDR3. D genes are given only for firm matches.

cdr3_aa: CASSPSAANYNEQFF
d_call: NA
j_call: TRBJ2-1
v_call: TRBV7-2

cdr3_aa: CASSGDLETQYF
d_call: NA
j_call: TRBJ2-5
v_call: TRBV10-1

cdr3_aa: CASSPLGRNNEQFF
d_call: TRBD2
j_call: TRBJ2-1
v_call: TRBV7-6

cdr3_aa: CSATGDYGYTF
d_call: NA
j_call: TRBJ1-2
v_call: TRBV20-1

cdr3_aa: CASSSELAGEVEQYF
d_call: TRBD2
j_call: TRBJ2-7
v_call: TRBV5-5

cdr3_aa: CSARPRRSTDTQYF
d_call: NA
j_call: TRBJ2-3
v_call: TRBV20-1

cdr3_aa: CASSYGRTQETQYF
d_call: NA
j_call: TRBJ2-5
v_call: TRBV6-2/TRBV6-3

cdr3_aa: CASSRRGGTDTQYF
d_call: NA
j_call: TRBJ2-3
v_call: TRBV12-3/TRBV12-4

cdr3_aa: CASSSTGTLTGELFF
d_call: TRBD1
j_call: TRBJ2-2
v_call: TRBV5-1

cdr3_aa: CASSHELTDRGGEAFF
d_call: NA
j_call: TRBJ1-1
v_call: TRBV10-1

cdr3_aa: CASTPGRVNTEAFF
d_call: NA
j_call: TRBJ1-1
v_call: TRBV12-3/TRBV12-4

cdr3_aa: CATSDPEVRGEQFF
d_call: NA
j_call: TRBJ2-1
v_call: TRBV24-1

cdr3_aa: CASTYLAGNRFF
d_call: TRBD2
j_call: TRBJ2-1
v_call: TRBV12-3/TRBV12-4

cdr3_aa: CASSEWASGKVDEQFF
d_call: TRBD2
j_call: TRBJ2-1
v_call: TRBV25-1

cdr3_aa: CASSGGGSEQFF
d_call: NA
j_call: TRBJ2-1
v_call: TRBV5-1

cdr3_aa: CASSPSPSSGRAHEQYF
d_call: TRBD2
j_call: TRBJ2-7
v_call: TRBV7-2

cdr3_aa: CASSQSDSLDF
d_call: NA
j_call: TRBJ2-7
v_call: TRBV3-1

cdr3_aa: CASSPFAGKNIQYF
d_call: NA
j_call: TRBJ2-4
v_call: TRBV18

cdr3_aa: CASSLAGGHRNEQFF
d_call: TRBD2
j_call: TRBJ2-1
v_call: TRBV12-3/TRBV12-4

cdr3_aa: CASSLGVRGNTEAFF
d_call: NA
j_call: TRBJ1-1
v_call: TRBV25-1

cdr3_aa: CASSQEAGVQPQHF
d_call: NA
j_call: TRBJ1-5
v_call: TRBV3-1

cdr3_aa: CASSARTSGVDTQYF
d_call: TRBD2
j_call: TRBJ2-3
v_call: TRBV12-3/TRBV12-4

cdr3_aa: CASSPGPRRNIQYF
d_call: NA
j_call: TRBJ2-4
v_call: TRBV11-2

cdr3_aa: CASSLDGVVDEQYF
d_call: NA
j_call: TRBJ2-7
v_call: TRBV5-1

cdr3_aa: CASSLVSGKYNEQFF
d_call: TRBD2
j_call: TRBJ2-1
v_call: TRBV7-9

cdr3_aa: CASSPPSVGTDTQYF
d_call: NA
j_call: TRBJ2-3
v_call: TRBV18

cdr3_aa: CASSWVHEAFF
d_call: NA
j_call: TRBJ1-1
v_call: TRBV6-6

cdr3_aa: CASSDGDTQYF
d_call: NA
j_call: TRBJ2-3
v_call: TRBV6-2/TRBV6-3

cdr3_aa: CSARDTVQETQYF
d_call: NA
j_call: TRBJ2-5
v_call: TRBV20-1

cdr3_aa: CASSLSGRLNTGELFF
d_call: NA
j_call: TRBJ2-2
v_call: TRBV7-9

cdr3_aa: CSAPGPLGTGELFF
d_call: NA
j_call: TRBJ2-2
v_call: TRBV20-1

cdr3_aa: CSASEGGVEQFF
d_call: NA
j_call: TRBJ2-1
v_call: TRBV20-1

cdr3_aa: CASSVLAGVAYEQYF
d_call: TRBD2
j_call: TRBJ2-7
v_call: TRBV6-2/TRBV6-3

cdr3_aa: CSAFGGRGDGETQYF
d_call: NA
j_call: TRBJ2-5
v_call: TRBV20-1

cdr3_aa: CSVRTGTGVDEQYF
d_call: TRBD1
j_call: TRBJ2-7
v_call: TRBV29-1

cdr3_aa: CSALQGAGEKLFF
d_call: TRBD1
j_call: TRBJ1-4
v_call: TRBV20-1

cdr3_aa: CASSLGDRKTEAFF
d_call: NA
j_call: TRBJ1-1
v_call: TRBV5-1

cdr3_aa: CASRLAGLSEQFF
d_call: TRBD2
j_call: TRBJ2-1
v_call: TRBV5-5

cdr3_aa: CASSTAGYNSPLHF
d_call: NA
j_call: TRBJ1-6
v_call: TRBV25-1

cdr3_aa: CASSLRIGSTGELFF
d_call: NA
j_call: TRBJ2-2
v_call: TRBV7-2

cdr3_aa: CASSLRLADTGELFF
d_call: TRBD2
j_call: TRBJ2-2
v_call: TRBV5-1

cdr3_aa: CSARGTTFLSTDTQYF
d_call: NA
j_call: TRBJ2-3
v_call: TRBV20-1

cdr3_aa: CSARLAGEETQYF
d_call: TRBD2
j_call: TRBJ2-5
v_call: TRBV29-1

cdr3_aa: CASSQDGGVQTPYEQYF
d_call: TRBD2
j_call: TRBJ2-7
v_call: TRBV4-3

cdr3_aa: CAIRDPSSGELFF
d_call: NA
j_call: TRBJ2-2
v_call: TRBV10-3

cdr3_aa: CASSLGRTNTGELFF
d_call: NA
j_call: TRBJ2-2
v_call: TRBV7-9

cdr3_aa: CASSPTSGSRETQYF
d_call: TRBD2
j_call: TRBJ2-5
v_call: TRBV7-3

cdr3_aa: CASSQGTTLAYNEQFF
d_call: NA
j_call: TRBJ2-1
v_call: TRBV4-3

cdr3_aa: CSAGSGGQETQYF
d_call: NA
j_call: TRBJ2-5
v_call: TRBV20-1